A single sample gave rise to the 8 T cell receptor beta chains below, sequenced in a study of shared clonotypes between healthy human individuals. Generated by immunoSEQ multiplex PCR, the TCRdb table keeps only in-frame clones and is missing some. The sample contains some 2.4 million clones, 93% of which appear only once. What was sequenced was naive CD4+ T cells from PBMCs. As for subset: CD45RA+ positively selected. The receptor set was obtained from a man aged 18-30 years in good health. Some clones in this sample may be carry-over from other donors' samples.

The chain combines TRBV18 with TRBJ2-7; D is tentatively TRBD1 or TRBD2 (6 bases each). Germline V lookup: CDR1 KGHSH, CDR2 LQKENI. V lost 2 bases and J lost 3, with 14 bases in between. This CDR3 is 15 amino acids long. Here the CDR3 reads CASSPWRDINYEQYF. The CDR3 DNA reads TGTGCCAGCTCACCATGGCGGGACATAAACTACGAGCAGTACTTC.

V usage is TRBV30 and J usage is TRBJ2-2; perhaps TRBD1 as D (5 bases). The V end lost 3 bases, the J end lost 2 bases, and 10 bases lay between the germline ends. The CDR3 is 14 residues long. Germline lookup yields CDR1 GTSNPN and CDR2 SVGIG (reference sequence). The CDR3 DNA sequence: TGTGCCTGGAGAAGCAGGGCTAACACCGGGGAGCTGTTTTTT. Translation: CAWRSRANTGELFF.

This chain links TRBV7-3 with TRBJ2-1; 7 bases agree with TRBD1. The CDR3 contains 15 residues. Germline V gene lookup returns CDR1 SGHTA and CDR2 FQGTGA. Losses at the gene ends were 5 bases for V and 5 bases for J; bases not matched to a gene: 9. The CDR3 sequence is CASSQTGMSDNEQFF. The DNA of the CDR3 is TGTGCCAGCAGCCAGACAGGGATGTCGGACAATGAGCAGTTCTTC.

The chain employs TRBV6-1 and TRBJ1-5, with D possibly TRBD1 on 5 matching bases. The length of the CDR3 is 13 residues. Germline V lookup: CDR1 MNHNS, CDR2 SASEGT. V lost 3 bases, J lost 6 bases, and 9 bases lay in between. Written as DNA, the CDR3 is TGTGCCAGCAGTGAGGGACCTGGTCAGCCCCAGCATTTT. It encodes CASSEGPGQPQHF.

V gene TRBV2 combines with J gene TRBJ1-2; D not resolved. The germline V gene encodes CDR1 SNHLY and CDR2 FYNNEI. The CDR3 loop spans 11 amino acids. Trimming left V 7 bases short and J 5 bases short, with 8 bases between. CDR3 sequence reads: CASTYDYGYTF. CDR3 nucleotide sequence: TGTGCCAGCACCTATGATTATGGCTACACCTTC.

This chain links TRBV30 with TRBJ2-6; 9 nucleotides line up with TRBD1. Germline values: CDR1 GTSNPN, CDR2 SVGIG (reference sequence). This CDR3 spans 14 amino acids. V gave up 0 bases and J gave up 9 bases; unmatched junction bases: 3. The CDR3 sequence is CAWSVQGAVNVLTF. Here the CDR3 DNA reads TGTGCCTGGAGTGTACAGGGGGCGGTCAACGTCCTGACTTTC.

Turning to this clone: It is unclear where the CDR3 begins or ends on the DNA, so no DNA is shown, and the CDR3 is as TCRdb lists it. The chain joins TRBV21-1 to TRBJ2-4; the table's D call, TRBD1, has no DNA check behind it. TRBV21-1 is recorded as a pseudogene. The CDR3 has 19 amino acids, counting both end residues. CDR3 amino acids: CASSYFVWGQGTSGPIQYF.

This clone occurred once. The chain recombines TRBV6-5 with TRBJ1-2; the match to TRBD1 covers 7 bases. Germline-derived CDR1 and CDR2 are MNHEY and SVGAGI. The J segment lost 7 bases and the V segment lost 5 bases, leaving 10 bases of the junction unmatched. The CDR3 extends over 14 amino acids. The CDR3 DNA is TGTGCCAGCAGTCAGGACAGGAAAAGGGGTGGCTACACCTTC. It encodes CASSQDRKRGGYTF.